Listed below are T cell receptor beta chains from one sample, sequenced in a study of blood T cell repertoires in COVID-19. The repertoire was sequenced with immunoSEQ multiplex PCR; TCRdb's copy has only in-frame clones and lacks some. This sample has roughly 220,000 clones, with around 84% found just once. What was sequenced was peripheral blood. The receptor source for this set is a man aged 25 to 45 with active or convalescent COVID-19. The CDR3 runs from the conserved cysteine through the conserved F or W. A D gene is named only where the DNA matches it firmly. Where a row states a size, it is once, few, many or the class of an expanded clone; other rows omit it.

TRBJ2-3 - - TRBV7-9 TGTGCCAGCAGCAGCGAAGGACAGACAGATACGCAGTATTTT CASSSEGQTDTQYF
TRBJ2-3 - - TRBV29-1 TGCAGCGTTGTCACAGGGAGTACAGATACGCAGTATTTT CSVVTGSTDTQYF
TRBJ1-2 TRBD1 - TRBV19 TGTGCCAGTAGTGGACAGGGTGATGGCTACACCTTC CASSGQGDGYTF
TRBJ2-7 - once TRBV10-3 TGTGCCATCAGTGAGTCGACTGGGGAGCAGTACTTC CAISESTGEQYF
TRBJ1-6 - few TRBV6-2/TRBV6-3 TGTGCCAGCAGTCCAGGAAATTCACCCCTCCACTTT CASSPGNSPLHF
TRBJ2-7 TRBD2 few TRBV5-4 TGTGCCAGCAGCTCTCTTGCGGGGGGGCGAACCTACGAGCAGTACTTC CASSSLAGGRTYEQYF
TRBJ1-2 - - TRBV5-4 TGTGCCAGCAGCTTGGAGGGGGGGCTCGAAGGCTACACCTTC CASSLEGGLEGYTF
TRBJ2-2 TRBD2 once TRBV5-1 TGCGCCAGCAGCTCTAGCGGGGGGTTCGGGGAGCTGTTTTTT CASSSSGGFGELFF
TRBJ1-2 - - TRBV7-8 TGTGCCAGCAGCATCATTGCAAAGACAGATGGCTACACCTTC CASSIIAKTDGYTF
TRBJ2-5 - - TRBV5-8 TGTGCCAGCAGGCATCAGGCTCGAGAGACCCAGTACTTC CASRHQARETQYF
TRBJ2-7 TRBD1 - TRBV19 TGTGCCAGTAGTAGGGGACAGCCATACGAGCAGTACTTC CASSRGQPYEQYF
TRBJ2-7 - once TRBV12-3/TRBV12-4 TGTGCCAGCAGTTTAGGACAGTTCTACGAGCAGTACTTC CASSLGQFYEQYF
TRBJ2-5 - - TRBV4-2 TGTGCCAGCAGCCAAGAGTCCTATCGAGAGACCCAGTACTTC CASSQESYRETQYF
TRBJ2-7 TRBD1 - TRBV19 TGTGCCAGTAGCAAAACGGGACAGATAGCCTACGAGCAGTACTTC CASSKTGQIAYEQYF
TRBJ2-7 TRBD1 - TRBV10-3 TGTGCCATCAGTGAACCGGGACAGGGGGCGGCTTCCCACGAGCAGTACTTC CAISEPGQGAASHEQYF
TRBJ2-1 TRBD1 - TRBV27 TGTGCCAGCGGAAAGACAGGGTTCAATGAGCAGTTCTTC CASGKTGFNEQFF
TRBJ1-3 TRBD1 - TRBV7-2 TGTGCCAGCAGCTTGGACAGGGCCACCTCTGGAAACACCATATATTTT CASSLDRATSGNTIYF
TRBJ2-5 - - TRBV18 TGTGCCAGCTCCCCCGGACCGGGGAAGGAGACCCAGTACTTC CASSPGPGKETQYF
TRBJ1-6 - - TRBV28 TGTGCCAGCAGTCTTCTTCCACAGGGAGCACCCCTCCACTTT CASSLLPQGAPLHF
TRBJ1-5 TRBD1 few TRBV2 TGTGCCAGCAGTTTTACAGGGGGCTATCAGCCCCAGCATTTT CASSFTGGYQPQHF
TRBJ2-6 - - TRBV4-3 TGCGCCAGCAGCCACGAAGCAGGGGCCAACGTCCTGACTTTC CASSHEAGANVLTF
TRBJ1-1 TRBD1 - TRBV9 TGTGCCAGCAGCGTAGTAGACAGGGTAGGCACTGAAGCTTTCTTT CASSVVDRVGTEAFF
TRBJ2-3 TRBD2 - TRBV11-2 TGTGCCAGCACCCTACTAGCGGCTACAGATACGCAGTATTTT CASTLLAATDTQYF
TRBJ2-2 TRBD1 few TRBV6-1 TGTGCCAGCAGTGAAGGGACAGGGGCCGGGGAGCTGTTTTTT CASSEGTGAGELFF
TRBJ2-7 TRBD2 once TRBV27 TGTGCCAGCAGTTTAGCCGCCGGACCGGGGGGTGAGCAGTACTTC CASSLAAGPGGEQYF
TRBJ1-3 - few TRBV18 TGTGCCAGCTCACCCCAGGGAACTGGAAACACCATATATTTT CASSPQGTGNTIYF